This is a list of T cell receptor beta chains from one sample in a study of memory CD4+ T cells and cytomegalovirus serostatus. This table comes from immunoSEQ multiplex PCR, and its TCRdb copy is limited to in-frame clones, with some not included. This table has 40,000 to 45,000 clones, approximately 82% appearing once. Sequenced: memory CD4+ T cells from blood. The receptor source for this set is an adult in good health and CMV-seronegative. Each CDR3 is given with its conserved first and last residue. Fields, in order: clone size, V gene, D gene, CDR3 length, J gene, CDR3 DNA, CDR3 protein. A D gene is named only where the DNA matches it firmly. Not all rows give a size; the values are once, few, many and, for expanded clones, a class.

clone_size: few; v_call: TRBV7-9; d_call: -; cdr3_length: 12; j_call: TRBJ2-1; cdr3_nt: TGTGCCAGCAGCCAGGTCCAATATGAGCAGTTCTTC; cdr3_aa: CASSQVQYEQFF
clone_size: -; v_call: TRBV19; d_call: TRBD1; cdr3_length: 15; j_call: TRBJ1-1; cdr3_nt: TGTGCCAGTAGTTCCCCGGGACAGGCGAACACTGAAGCTTTCTTT; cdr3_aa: CASSSPGQANTEAFF
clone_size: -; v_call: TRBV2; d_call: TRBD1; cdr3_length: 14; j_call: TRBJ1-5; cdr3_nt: TGTGCCAGCAGTTCCCAGGGGGACGGTCAGCCCCAGCATTTT; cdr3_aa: CASSSQGDGQPQHF
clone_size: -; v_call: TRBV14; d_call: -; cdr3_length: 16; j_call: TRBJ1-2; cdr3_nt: TGTGCCAGCAGCCAAGATCGGTGGCAGTCGTTCTATGGCTACACCTTC; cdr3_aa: CASSQDRWQSFYGYTF
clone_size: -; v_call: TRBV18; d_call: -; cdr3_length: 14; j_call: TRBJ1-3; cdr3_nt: TGTGCCAGCTCACCACCTACCTCCGGAAACACCATATATTTT; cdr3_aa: CASSPPTSGNTIYF
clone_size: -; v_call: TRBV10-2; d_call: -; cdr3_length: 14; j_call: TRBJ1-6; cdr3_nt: TGCGCCAGCAGAGAGGCAGGGTCCTCTTCACCCCTCCACTTT; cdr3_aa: CASREAGSSSPLHF
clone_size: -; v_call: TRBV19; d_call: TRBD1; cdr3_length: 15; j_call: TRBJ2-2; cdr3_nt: TGTGCCAGTAGCCAGGACAGGGGTGTAACCGGGGAGCTGTTTTTT; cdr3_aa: CASSQDRGVTGELFF
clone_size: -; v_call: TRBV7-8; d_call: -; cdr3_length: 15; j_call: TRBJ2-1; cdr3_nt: TGTGCCAGCAGCTCCCAAAGGGGGGGCCTCAATGAGCAGTTCTTC; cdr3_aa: CASSSQRGGLNEQFF
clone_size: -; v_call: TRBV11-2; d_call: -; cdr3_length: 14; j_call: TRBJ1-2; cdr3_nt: TGTGCCAGCAGCCCCTGGACGGCGCCCCTTGGCTACACCTTC; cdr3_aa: CASSPWTAPLGYTF
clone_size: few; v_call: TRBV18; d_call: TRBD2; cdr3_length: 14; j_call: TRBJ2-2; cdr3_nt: TGTGCCAGCTCACCCGGGACTAGCGGCGGGGAGCTGTTTTTT; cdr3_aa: CASSPGTSGGELFF
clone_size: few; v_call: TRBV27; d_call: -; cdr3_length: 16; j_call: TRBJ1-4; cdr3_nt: TGTGCCAGCAGTCTTTCTCGAGAGGCCCCCCCTGAAAAACTGTTTTTT; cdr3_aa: CASSLSREAPPEKLFF
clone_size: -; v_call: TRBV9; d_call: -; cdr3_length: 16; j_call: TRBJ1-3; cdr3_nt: TGTGCCAGCAGCGTAGGTCCGGGGCTCTCTGGAAACACCATATATTTT; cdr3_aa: CASSVGPGLSGNTIYF
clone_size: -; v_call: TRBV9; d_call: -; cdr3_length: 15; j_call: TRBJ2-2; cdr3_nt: TGTGCCAGCAGCGGAGACACAGGAGAAGCCGGGGAGCTGTTTTTT; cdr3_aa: CASSGDTGEAGELFF
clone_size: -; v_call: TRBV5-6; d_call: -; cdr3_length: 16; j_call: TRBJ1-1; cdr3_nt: TGTGCCAGCAGCTTCGGCCTTGGAGAAATGAACACTGAAGCTTTCTTT; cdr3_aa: CASSFGLGEMNTEAFF
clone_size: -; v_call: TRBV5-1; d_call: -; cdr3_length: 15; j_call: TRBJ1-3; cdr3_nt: TGCGCCAGCAGCTTGGTTGGGGGCGGTGGAAACACCATATATTTT; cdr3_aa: CASSLVGGGGNTIYF
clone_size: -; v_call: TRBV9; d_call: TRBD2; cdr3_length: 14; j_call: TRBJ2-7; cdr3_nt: TGTGCCAGCAGCGTTGGTAGCGGGGGCTACGAGCAGTACTTC; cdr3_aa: CASSVGSGGYEQYF
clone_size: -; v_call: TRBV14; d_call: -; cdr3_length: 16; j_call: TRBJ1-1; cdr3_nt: TGTGCCAGACAAACGGGACGGAGGGGAAGCGGGACTGAAGCTTTCTTT; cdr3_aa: CARQTGRRGSGTEAFF
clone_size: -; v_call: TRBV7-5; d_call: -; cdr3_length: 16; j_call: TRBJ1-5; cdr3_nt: TGTGCCAGAAGCCCCCGGCGGATAAAGCCCAATCAGCCCCAGCATTTT; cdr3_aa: CARSPRRIKPNQPQHF
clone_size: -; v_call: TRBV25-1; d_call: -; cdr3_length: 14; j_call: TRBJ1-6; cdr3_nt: TGTGCCAGCAGTCAGGGCGGAGGGAATTCACCCCTCCACTTT; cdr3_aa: CASSQGGGNSPLHF
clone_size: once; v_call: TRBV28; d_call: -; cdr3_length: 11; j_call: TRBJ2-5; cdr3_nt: TGTGCCAGCAGGAAGGGGGAGACCCAGTACTTC; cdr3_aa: CASRKGETQYF